This TCR beta chain came from a study of OX40 agonist ivuxolimab in advanced cancers. On the study more broadly: Earlier anti-PD-1, anti-PD-L1 or anti-CTLA-4 therapy was permitted; over 35% had received some. Patients achieving partial responses numbered three: one hepatocellular carcinoma case and two cutaneous melanoma cases. Study results and limitations: Clonal expansion was seen in CD4+ and CD8+ blood T cells by week 6 at 0.1 to 3.0 mg/kg.

After removal of 3 bases from V and 5 bases from J, the junction contained 5 bases not matched to a gene. CDR1 and CDR2 from the germline V gene are SGHVS and FQNEAQ. The CDR3 has 14 amino acids. Blood sampling took place at baseline, cycle 4 day 1, and cycle 7 day 1. Sequencing was performed with immunoSEQ multiplex PCR; in TCRdb, only in-frame clones are kept and a portion is missing. The table has 60,000 or so clones, about 85% seen once; the top ten hold about 3.7%. This clone was recorded only once. Its specificity is not known. This receptor was taken from an adult with an advanced solid tumor such as melanoma, head and neck, liver or kidney cancer. This specimen consisted of CD4+ or CD8+ T cells sorted from blood, obtained in a trial of the OX40 agonist ivuxolimab. The V gene is TRBV7-8, the J gene TRBJ2-7, with TRBD1 identical over 9 bases. CDR3 protein: CASSLGQGPDEQYF. Written as DNA, the CDR3 is TGTGCCAGCAGCTTGGGACAGGGTCCCGACGAGCAGTACTTC.